This section outlines one T cell receptor beta chain sequence together with its context. This entry comes from a study of blood T cell repertoires in COVID-19. Study details: Acute-phase and convalescent COVID-19 samples originated in the United States, Italy and Spain. The cDNA or gDNA used as material had been derived from T cells, B-cell-depleted T cells, or PBMCs.

The CDR3 runs to 12 residues. Deletions cut 5 bases from V and 9 bases from J, with 13 bases between. Under the authors' procedure: Quantification of nucleated cells was approximated via reference gene primer amplification. Assay: immunoSEQ multiplex PCR; the TCRdb copy retains only in-frame clones and omits some. The V and J calls and clone size come from that table; D and trimming were worked out from the DNA. Among 60,000 to 95,000 clones listed, approximately 88% were seen once. The V and J genes are TRBV12-3 or TRBV12-4 and TRBJ1-1, with D possibly being TRBD1 (5 bases). This sequence was found in a woman between 45 and 65 years old with acute or convalescent COVID-19. The sample consisted of peripheral blood. In DNA, the CDR3 is TGTGCCAGCAGTCAGGGCGTAACCCAAGCTTTCTTT. Protein sequence: CASSQGVTQAFF.